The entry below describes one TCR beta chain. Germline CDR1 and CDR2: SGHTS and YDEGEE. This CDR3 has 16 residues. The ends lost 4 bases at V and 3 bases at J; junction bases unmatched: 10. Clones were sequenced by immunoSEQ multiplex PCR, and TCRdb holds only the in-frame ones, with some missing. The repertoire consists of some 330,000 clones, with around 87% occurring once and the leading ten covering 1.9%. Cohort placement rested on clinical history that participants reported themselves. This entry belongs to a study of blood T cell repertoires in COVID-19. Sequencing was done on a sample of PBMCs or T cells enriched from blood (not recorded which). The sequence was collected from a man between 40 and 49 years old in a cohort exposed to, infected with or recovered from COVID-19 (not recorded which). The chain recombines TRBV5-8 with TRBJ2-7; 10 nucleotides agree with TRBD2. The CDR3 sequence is CASSRGGLAGDYEQYF. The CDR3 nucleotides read TGTGCCAGCAGCCGGGGCGGGCTAGCGGGAGACTACGAGCAGTACTTC.